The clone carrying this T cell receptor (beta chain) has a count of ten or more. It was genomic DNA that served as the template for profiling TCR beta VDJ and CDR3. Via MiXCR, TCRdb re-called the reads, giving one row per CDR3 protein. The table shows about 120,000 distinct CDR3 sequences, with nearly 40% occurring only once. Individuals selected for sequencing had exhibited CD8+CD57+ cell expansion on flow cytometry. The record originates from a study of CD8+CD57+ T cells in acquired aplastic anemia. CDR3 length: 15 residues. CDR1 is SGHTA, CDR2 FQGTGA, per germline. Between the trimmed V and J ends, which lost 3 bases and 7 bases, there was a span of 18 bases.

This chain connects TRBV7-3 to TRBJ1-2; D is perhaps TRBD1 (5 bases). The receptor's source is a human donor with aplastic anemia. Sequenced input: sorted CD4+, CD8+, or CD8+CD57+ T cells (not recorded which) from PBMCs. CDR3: CASSFLPRDESGYTF. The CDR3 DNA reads TGTGCCAGCAGCTTCCTGCCCCGGGACGAGAGTGGCTACACCTTC.